This T cell receptor (beta chain) was found in a study of blood T cell repertoires in COVID-19. About the research overall: From the United States, Italy and Spain came samples of acute and convalescent COVID-19. From T cells, B-cell-depleted T cells, or PBMCs came the material, which was cDNA or gDNA.

In the authors' workflow: Amplification with reference gene primers provided the estimates of nucleated cell counts. Repertoires were generated with immunoSEQ multiplex PCR, while TCRdb's copy carries only in-frame clones and drops some. V, J and clone size derive from that table, while D and trimming were established from the DNA sequence. The sample holds about 190,000 clones, less than 85% seen once. Input material: peripheral blood. The origin of this receptor is a man over 45 who had recovered from COVID-19.

This CDR3 reads CASSPETDQPQHF. The CDR3 DNA follows: TGCGCCAGCAGCCCAGAGACAGATCAGCCCCAGCATTTT. The V gene is TRBV5-1, the J gene TRBJ1-5, with D possibly matching TRBD1 (5 bases). The CDR3 runs 13 residues. V was cut by 4 bases and J by 5 bases, with 10 bases left in between. Germline V CDR1 and CDR2: SGHRS, YFSETQ.